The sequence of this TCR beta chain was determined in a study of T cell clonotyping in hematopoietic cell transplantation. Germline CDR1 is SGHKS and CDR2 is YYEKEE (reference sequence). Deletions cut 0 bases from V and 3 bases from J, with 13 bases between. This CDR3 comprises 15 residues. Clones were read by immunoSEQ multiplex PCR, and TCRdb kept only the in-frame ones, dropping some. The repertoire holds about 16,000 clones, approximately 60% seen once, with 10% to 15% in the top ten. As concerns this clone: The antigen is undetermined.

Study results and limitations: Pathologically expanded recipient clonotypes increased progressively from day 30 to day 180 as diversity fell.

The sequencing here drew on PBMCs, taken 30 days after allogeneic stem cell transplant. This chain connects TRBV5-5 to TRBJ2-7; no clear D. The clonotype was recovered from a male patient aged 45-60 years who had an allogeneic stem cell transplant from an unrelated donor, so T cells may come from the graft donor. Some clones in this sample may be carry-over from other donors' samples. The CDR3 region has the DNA TGTGCCAGCAGCTTGGACCCGAATCAAGGCTACGAGCAGTACTTC. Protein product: CASSLDPNQGYEQYF.